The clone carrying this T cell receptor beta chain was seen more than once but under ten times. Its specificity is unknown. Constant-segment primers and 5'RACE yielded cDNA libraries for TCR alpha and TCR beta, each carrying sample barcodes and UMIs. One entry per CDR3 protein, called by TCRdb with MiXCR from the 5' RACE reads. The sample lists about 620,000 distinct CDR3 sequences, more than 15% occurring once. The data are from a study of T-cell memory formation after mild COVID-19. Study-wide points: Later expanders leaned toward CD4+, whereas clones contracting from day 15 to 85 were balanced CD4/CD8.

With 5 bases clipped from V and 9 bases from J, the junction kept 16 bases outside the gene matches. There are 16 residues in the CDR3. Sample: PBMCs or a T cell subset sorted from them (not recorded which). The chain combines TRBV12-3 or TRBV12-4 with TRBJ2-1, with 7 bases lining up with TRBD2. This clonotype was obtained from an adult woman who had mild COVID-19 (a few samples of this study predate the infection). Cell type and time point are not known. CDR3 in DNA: TGTGCCAGCAGTCCAAGAGGGACTACCGTAAATGTTGAGCAGTTCTTC. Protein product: CASSPRGTTVNVEQFF.